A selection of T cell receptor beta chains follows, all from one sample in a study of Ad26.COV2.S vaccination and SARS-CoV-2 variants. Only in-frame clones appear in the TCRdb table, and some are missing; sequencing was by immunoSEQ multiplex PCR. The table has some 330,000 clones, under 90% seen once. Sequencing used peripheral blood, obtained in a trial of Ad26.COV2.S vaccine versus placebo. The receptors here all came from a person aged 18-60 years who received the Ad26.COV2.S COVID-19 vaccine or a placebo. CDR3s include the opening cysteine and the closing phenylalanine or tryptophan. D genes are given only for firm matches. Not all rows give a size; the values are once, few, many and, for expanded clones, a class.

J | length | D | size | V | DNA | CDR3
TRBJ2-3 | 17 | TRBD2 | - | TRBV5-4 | TGTGCCAGCAGCTGGGGGCCGCCGGGACTAGGTCTAGATACGCAGTATTTT | CASSWGPPGLGLDTQYF
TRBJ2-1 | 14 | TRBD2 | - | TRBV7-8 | TGTGCCAGCAGCTCCGGGACTAGCGGGAGCCGAGCGTTCTTC | CASSSGTSGSRAFF
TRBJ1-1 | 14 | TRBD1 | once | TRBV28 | TGTGCCAGCACCCCGGGGACAGGGATCCCTGAAGCTTTCTTT | CASTPGTGIPEAFF
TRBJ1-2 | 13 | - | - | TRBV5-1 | TGCGCCAGCAGCTTGGTACAGTCTAATGGCTACACCTTC | CASSLVQSNGYTF
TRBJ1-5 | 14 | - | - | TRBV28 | TGTGCCAGCAGTTTAGGGGAAAATATGCAGCCCCAGCATTTT | CASSLGENMQPQHF
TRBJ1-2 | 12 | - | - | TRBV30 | TGTGCCTGGAGTGTAGGGGGGCCGGGCTACACCTTC | CAWSVGGPGYTF
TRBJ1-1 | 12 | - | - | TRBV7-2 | TGTGCCAGCCAACAGGGCTTGACTGAAGCTTTCTTT | CASQQGLTEAFF
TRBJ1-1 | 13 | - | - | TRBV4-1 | TGCGCCAGCAGCCAAGAGATGACAGCAGAAGCTTTCTTT | CASSQEMTAEAFF
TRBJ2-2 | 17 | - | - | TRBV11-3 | TGTGCCAGCAGCTTAGACCCTAGGACGTCGGACACCGGGGAGCTGTTTTTT | CASSLDPRTSDTGELFF
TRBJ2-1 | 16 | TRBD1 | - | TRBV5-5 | TGTGCCAGCACCTTTGGCACGGACAGGGTGAGGAATGAGCAGTTCTTC | CASTFGTDRVRNEQFF
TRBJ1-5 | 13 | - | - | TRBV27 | TGTGCCAGCAGTTTAGTCATCCATCAGCCCCAGCATTTT | CASSLVIHQPQHF
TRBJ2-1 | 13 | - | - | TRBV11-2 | TGTGCCAGCAGCTTAGTAGGCTACAATGAGCAGTTCTTC | CASSLVGYNEQFF
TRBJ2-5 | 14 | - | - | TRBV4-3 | TGCGCCAGCAGCCTCGAACGGGACTCTGAGACCCAGTACTTC | CASSLERDSETQYF
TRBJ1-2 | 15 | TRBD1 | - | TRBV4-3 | TGCGCCAGCAGCCAAGATATGGGGACAGGGTACAGTTACACCTTC | CASSQDMGTGYSYTF
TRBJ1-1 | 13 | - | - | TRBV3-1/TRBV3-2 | TGTGCCAGCAGCCAAGATTGGTATTCGGAAGCTTTCTTT | CASSQDWYSEAFF
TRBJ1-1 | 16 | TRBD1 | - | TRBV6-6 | TGTGCCAGCAGTTACCCCAGGGACAGGGGGGACACTGAAGCTTTCTTT | CASSYPRDRGDTEAFF
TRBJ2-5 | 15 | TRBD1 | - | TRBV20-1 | TGCAGTGCTAGTGGGGACAGGGAAGGGCGAGAGACCCAGTACTTC | CSASGDREGRETQYF
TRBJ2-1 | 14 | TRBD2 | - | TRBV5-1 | TGCGCCAGCAGCTCCGTAGCGGGGGGGATTGAGCAGTTCTTC | CASSSVAGGIEQFF
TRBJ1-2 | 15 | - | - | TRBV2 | TGTGCCAGCAGTGAAGGGGCGTCAGGCCTCTATGGCTACACCTTC | CASSEGASGLYGYTF
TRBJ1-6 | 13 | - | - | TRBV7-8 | TGTGCCAGCAGCCCTAGACCCGTGCGTCCCCTCCACTTT | CASSPRPVRPLHF
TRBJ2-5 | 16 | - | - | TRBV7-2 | TGTGCCAGCATTCCCACGGCGGGCGGGCTACCCGAGACCCAGTACTTC | CASIPTAGGLPETQYF
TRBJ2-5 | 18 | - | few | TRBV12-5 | TGTGCTAGTGGTTTGGTACCGTCCGGGACGGTGACCCAAGAGACCCAGTACTTC | CASGLVPSGTVTQETQYF
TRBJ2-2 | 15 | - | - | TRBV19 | TGTGCCAGTAGCCTGCGGCAGGGATGGACCGGGGAGCTGTTTTTT | CASSLRQGWTGELFF
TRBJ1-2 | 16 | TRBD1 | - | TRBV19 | TGTGCCAGTAGTATAGTCCCCGGACAGGGGTTCAATGGCTACACCTTC | CASSIVPGQGFNGYTF
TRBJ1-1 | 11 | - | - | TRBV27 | TGTGCCAGCCGGGAGGGAACTGAAGCTTTCTTT | CASREGTEAFF